These T cell receptor beta chains were read from a single sample in a study of shared clonotypes between healthy human individuals. The protocol was immunoSEQ multiplex PCR, while the TCRdb copy is restricted to in-frame clones and leaves out a portion. The profile shows about 2.5 million clones, around 93% of them singletons. Material for sequencing was naive CD4+ T cells from PBMCs. The receptor source for this set is a man in his late teens or twenties in good health. Some clones in this sample may be carry-over from other donors' samples. The CDR3 runs from the conserved cysteine through the conserved F or W. D genes are given only for firm matches. Clone sizes are given selectively: once, few, many, or a class where the clone is expanded.

clone size	V gene	D gene	J gene	CDR3 protein	CDR3 DNA
.	TRBV7-9	.	TRBJ2-6	CASRSSGANVLTF	TGTGCCAGCAGATCCTCTGGGGCCAACGTCCTGACTTTC
.	TRBV7-2	TRBD1	TRBJ1-4	CASSSLTRDRKKLFF	TGTGCCAGCAGCTCCCTTACCCGGGACAGGAAAAAACTGTTTTTT
.	TRBV5-4	.	TRBJ2-1	CASSPAGGGPYNEQFF	TGTGCCAGCAGCCCCGCGGGCGGCGGACCCTACAATGAGCAGTTCTTC
.	TRBV12-5	TRBD1	TRBJ2-5	CASGLTGGNQETQYF	TGTGCTAGTGGTTTGACAGGGGGCAACCAAGAGACCCAGTACTTC
.	TRBV5-1	.	TRBJ2-5	CASAGVPQETQYF	TGCGCCAGCGCCGGGGTTCCTCAAGAGACCCAGTACTTC
.	TRBV12-5	TRBD1	TRBJ2-2	CASGKTGFAGELFF	TGTGCTAGTGGCAAGACAGGGTTTGCCGGGGAGCTGTTTTTT
.	TRBV9	TRBD2	TRBJ2-5	CASSVGTAPGRLAERGKQETQYF	TGTGCCAGCAGCGTAGGGACAGCGCCAGGAAGACTAGCGGAGAGGGGGAAACAAGAGACCCAGTACTTC
.	TRBV7-8	TRBD1	TRBJ1-2	CASSSRTGLISYGYTF	TGTGCCAGCAGCTCCCGGACAGGGTTGATTAGCTATGGCTACACCTTC
.	TRBV28	.	TRBJ2-3	CASSARDTQYF	TGTGCCAGCAGCGCTAGGGATACGCAGTATTTT
once	TRBV11-3	.	TRBJ2-2	CASSLGRNTGELFF	TGTGCCAGCAGTCTCGGACGGAACACCGGGGAGCTGTTTTTT
once	TRBV28	TRBD2	TRBJ2-3	CASSPSGSADTQYF	TGTGCCAGCAGTCCCAGCGGGAGCGCAGATACGCAGTATTTT
.	TRBV6-5	.	TRBJ1-2	CASSQMGYGYTF	TGTGCCAGCAGTCAGATGGGCTATGGCTACACCTTC
.	TRBV5-1	.	TRBJ2-3	CASSLEGTSTDTQYF	TGCGCCAGCAGCTTGGAGGGGACTAGCACAGATACGCAGTATTTT
.	TRBV7-9	.	TRBJ1-5	CASSRVAGRDSNQPQHF	TGTGCCAGCAGCCGGGTCGCAGGCCGTGATAGCAATCAGCCCCAGCATTTT
few	TRBV2	.	TRBJ1-3	CASRAGTGNTIYF	TGTGCCAGCAGGGCGGGGACTGGAAACACCATATATTTT
.	TRBV7-2	.	TRBJ2-3	CASSLGRGTDTQYF	TGTGCCAGCAGCTTAGGGCGGGGCACAGATACGCAGTATTTT
.	TRBV2	.	TRBJ2-7	CASSEIAAYEQYF	TGTGCCAGCAGTGAAATCGCCGCCTACGAGCAGTACTTC
.	TRBV5-1	TRBD2	TRBJ2-1	CASSAGGSYNEQFF	TGCGCCAGCAGCGCGGGGGGCTCCTACAATGAGCAGTTCTTC
once	TRBV5-4	.	TRBJ2-2	CASSLGGGTGELFF	TGTGCCAGCAGCCTTGGGGGCGGCACCGGGGAGCTGTTTTTT
once	TRBV15	.	TRBJ2-3	CATSLGGGPDTQYF	TGTGCCACCAGCCTAGGAGGGGGGCCGGATACGCAGTATTTT
.	TRBV7-3	.	TRBJ2-3	CASSRDLLADTQYF	TGTGCCAGCAGTCGGGACCTGTTGGCAGATACGCAGTATTTT
.	TRBV27	TRBD1	TRBJ1-2	CASSSGQGYYGYTF	TGTGCCAGCAGTTCCGGACAGGGCTACTATGGCTACACCTTC
.	TRBV5-6	.	TRBJ1-5	CASSFRAQGNQPQHF	TGTGCCAGCAGCTTTCGGGCTCAGGGTAATCAGCCCCAGCATTTT
.	TRBV6-1	TRBD1	TRBJ2-2	CASLSGTGHTGELFF	TGTGCCAGCCTATCCGGGACAGGGCACACCGGGGAGCTGTTTTTT
.	TRBV6-5	.	TRBJ1-1	CASSNYRVESTEAFF	TGTGCCAGCAGTAACTACAGGGTTGAGTCCACTGAAGCTTTCTTT
.	TRBV7-9	.	TRBJ2-5	CASSEGETQYF	TGTGCCAGCAGTGAAGGGGAGACCCAGTACTTC
.	TRBV7-3	.	TRBJ1-2	CASSLKGQGSYGYTF	TGTGCCAGCAGCTTAAAGGGGCAGGGGAGCTATGGCTACACCTTC
.	TRBV7-3	TRBD1	TRBJ1-2	CASSRDRGNGYTF	TGTGCCAGCAGCCGGGACAGGGGTAATGGCTACACCTTC
.	TRBV7-9	TRBD1	TRBJ2-5	CASSRATGMGETQYF	TGTGCCAGCAGCCGAGCGACAGGGATGGGTGAGACCCAGTACTTC
.	TRBV27	.	TRBJ2-3	CASRRTRAGASTDTQYF	TGTGCCAGCAGGCGAACCCGGGCGGGCGCTAGCACAGATACGCAGTATTTT
.	TRBV10-3	.	TRBJ2-2	CAISEKTPNTGELFF	TGTGCCATCAGTGAAAAGACCCCGAACACCGGGGAGCTGTTTTTT
.	TRBV18	.	TRBJ1-2	CASSPLGAGGYTF	TGTGCCAGCTCACCACTTGGCGCGGGAGGCTACACCTTC
.	TRBV4-3	.	TRBJ2-7	CASSQDRFSYEQYF	TGCGCCAGCAGCCAAGATCGTTTCTCCTACGAGCAGTACTTC
.	TRBV2	TRBD1	TRBJ1-2	CASRANRGNGYGYTF	TGTGCCAGCAGGGCGAACAGGGGAAATGGCTATGGCTACACCTTC
once	TRBV27	.	TRBJ2-7	CASSSTSSYEQYF	TGTGCCAGCAGCTCAACCTCCAGCTACGAGCAGTACTTC
few	TRBV7-2	.	TRBJ2-1	CASSTRADEQFF	TGTGCCAGCAGCACGCGGGCGGATGAGCAGTTCTTC
.	TRBV2	.	TRBJ2-1	CASRGDWEPTGQFF	TGTGCCAGCAGGGGGGACTGGGAACCAACCGGGCAGTTCTTC
.	TRBV7-2	.	TRBJ1-2	CASSFRDTRYGYTF	TGTGCCAGCAGCTTTAGGGACACCCGCTATGGCTACACCTTC
.	TRBV9	.	TRBJ2-5	CASSVDPQETQYF	TGTGCCAGCAGCGTCGACCCCCAAGAGACCCAGTACTTC
.	TRBV10-1	TRBD1	TRBJ2-7	CASSNQGAVGEQYF	TGCGCCAGCAGCAATCAGGGGGCGGTAGGCGAGCAGTACTTC